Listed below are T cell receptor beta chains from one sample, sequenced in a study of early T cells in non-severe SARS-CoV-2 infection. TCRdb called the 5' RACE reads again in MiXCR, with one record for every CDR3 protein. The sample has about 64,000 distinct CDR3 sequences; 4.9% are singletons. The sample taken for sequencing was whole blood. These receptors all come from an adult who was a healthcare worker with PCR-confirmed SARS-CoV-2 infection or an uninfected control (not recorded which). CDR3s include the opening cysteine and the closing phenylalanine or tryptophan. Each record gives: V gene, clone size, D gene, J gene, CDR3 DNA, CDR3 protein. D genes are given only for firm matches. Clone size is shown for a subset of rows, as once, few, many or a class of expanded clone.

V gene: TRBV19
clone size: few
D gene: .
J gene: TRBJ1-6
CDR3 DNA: TGTGCCAGTAGTAAAACAGAGAGTAATTCACCCCTCCACTTT
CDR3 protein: CASSKTESNSPLHF

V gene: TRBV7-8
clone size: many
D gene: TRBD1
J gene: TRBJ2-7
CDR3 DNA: TGTGCCAGCAGCTTAATAGGGGGCCCATCCTACGAGCAGTACTTC
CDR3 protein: CASSLIGGPSYEQYF

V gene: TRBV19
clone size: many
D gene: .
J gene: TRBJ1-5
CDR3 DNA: TGTGCCAGTAGTCCGGGGATTCGGCAGCCCCAGCATTTT
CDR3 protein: CASSPGIRQPQHF

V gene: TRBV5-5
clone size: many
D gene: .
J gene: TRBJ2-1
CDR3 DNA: TGTGCCAGCAGCTTGGCTTCCAGCGCTGCCTACAATGAGCAGTTCTTC
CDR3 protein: CASSLASSAAYNEQFF

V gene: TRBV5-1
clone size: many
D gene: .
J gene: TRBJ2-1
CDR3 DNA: TGCGCCAGCACCGACCCAAACTACAATGAGCAGTTCTTC
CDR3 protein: CASTDPNYNEQFF

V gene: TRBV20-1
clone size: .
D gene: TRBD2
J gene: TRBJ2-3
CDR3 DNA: TGCAGTGCTAGAGATCCGACTAGCGGGAGAAGAGATACGCAGTATTTT
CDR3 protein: CSARDPTSGRRDTQYF

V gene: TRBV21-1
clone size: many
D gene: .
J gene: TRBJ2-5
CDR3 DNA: TGTGCCAGCAGCATGAGATTCCAGGAGACCCAGTACTTC
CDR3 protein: CASSMRFQETQYF

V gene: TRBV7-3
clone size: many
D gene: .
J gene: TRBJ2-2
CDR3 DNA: TGTGCCAGCAGCCCCCTAGGGGGAGGGGAGCTGTTTTTT
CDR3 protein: CASSPLGGGELFF

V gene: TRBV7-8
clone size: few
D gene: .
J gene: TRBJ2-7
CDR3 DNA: TGTGCCAGCAGCTTAGTAAATCATTACGAGCAGTACTTC
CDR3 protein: CASSLVNHYEQYF

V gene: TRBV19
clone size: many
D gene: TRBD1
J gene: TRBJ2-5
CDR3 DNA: TGTGCCAGTAGTAGGACAGGGGACCAAGAGACCCAGTACTTC
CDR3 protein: CASSRTGDQETQYF

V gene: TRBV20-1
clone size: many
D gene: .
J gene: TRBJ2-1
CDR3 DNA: TGCAGTGCCCCAGGGGGGCAGACTCCCAGCGGTGACAATGAGCAGTTCTTC
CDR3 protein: CSAPGGQTPSGDNEQFF

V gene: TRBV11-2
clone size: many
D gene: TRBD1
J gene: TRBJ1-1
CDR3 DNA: TGTGCCAGCAGCTTGTACAGGGGGGCCACTGAAGCTTTCTTT
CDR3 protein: CASSLYRGATEAFF

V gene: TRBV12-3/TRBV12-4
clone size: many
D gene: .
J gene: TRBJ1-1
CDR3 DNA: TGTGCCAGCAGTTTAAAACCAGGGACGGGAGGGGACACTGAAGCTTTCTTT
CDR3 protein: CASSLKPGTGGDTEAFF

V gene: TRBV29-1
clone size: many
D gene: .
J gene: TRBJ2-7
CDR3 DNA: TGCAGCGTTGGGACGGATGCCTACGAGCAGTACTTC
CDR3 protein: CSVGTDAYEQYF

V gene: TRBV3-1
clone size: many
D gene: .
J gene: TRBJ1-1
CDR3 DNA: TGTGCCAGCAGCGTGAACATGAACACTGAAGCTTTCTTT
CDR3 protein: CASSVNMNTEAFF

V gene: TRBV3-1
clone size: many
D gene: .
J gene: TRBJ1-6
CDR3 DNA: TGTGCCAGCAGCTCCTTTAGACCCTTCGGTGGATCACCCCTCCACTTT
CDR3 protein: CASSSFRPFGGSPLHF

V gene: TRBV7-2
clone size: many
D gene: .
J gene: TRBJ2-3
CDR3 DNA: TGTGCCAGCAGCTTAAGGGGGGGGGCCTCAGATACGCAGTATTTT
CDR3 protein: CASSLRGGASDTQYF

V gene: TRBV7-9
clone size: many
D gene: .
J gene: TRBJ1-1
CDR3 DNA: TGTGCCAGCAGCCCTTTATACACTGAAGCTTTCTTT
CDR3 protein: CASSPLYTEAFF

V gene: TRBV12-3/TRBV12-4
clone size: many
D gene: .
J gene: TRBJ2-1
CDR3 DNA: TGTGCCAGCAGGAGATCGACTAGTAGGAGCTCCTACAATGAGCAGTTCTTC
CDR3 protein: CASRRSTSRSSYNEQFF

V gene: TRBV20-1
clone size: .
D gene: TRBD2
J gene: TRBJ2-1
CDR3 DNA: TGCAGTGCGTGGGCGCTAGCGGGGGGTAATGAGCAGTTCTTC
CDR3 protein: CSAWALAGGNEQFF

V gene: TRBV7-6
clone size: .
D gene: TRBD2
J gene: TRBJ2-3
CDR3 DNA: TGTGCCAGCAGCCAAGGAAGCGGGGCTGGCCATACGCAGTATTTT
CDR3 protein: CASSQGSGAGHTQYF

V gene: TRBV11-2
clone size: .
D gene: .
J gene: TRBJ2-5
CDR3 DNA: TGTGCCAGCAGCCCGGACTTGCAAGAGACCCAGTACTTC
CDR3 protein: CASSPDLQETQYF

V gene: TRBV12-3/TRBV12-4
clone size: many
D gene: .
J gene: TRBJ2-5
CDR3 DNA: TGTGCCAGCAGTTTTGGGGGCAGCCAAGAGACCCAGTACTTC
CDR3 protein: CASSFGGSQETQYF

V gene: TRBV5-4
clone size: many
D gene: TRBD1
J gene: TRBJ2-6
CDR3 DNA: TGTGCCAGCAGGGAAGGACAGGGGCTAGCTGGGGCCAACGTCCTGACTTTC
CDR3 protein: CASREGQGLAGANVLTF

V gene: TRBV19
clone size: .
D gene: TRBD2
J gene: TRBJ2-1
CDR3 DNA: TGTGCCAGCACCGGGACTAGCGGGATTAATGAGCAGTTCTTC
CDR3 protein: CASTGTSGINEQFF

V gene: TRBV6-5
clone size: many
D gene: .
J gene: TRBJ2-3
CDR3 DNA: TGTGCCAGCAGTTACCGGGGGACAGATACGCAGTATTTT
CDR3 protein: CASSYRGTDTQYF

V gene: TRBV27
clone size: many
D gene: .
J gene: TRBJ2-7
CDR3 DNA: TGTGCCAGCAGCCCAAGACTTGGCTACGAGCAGTACTTC
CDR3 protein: CASSPRLGYEQYF

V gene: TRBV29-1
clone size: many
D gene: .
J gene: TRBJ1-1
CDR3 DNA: TGCAGCGTCGCCCCTTCGGGGGGCACTGAAGCTTTCTTT
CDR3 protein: CSVAPSGGTEAFF

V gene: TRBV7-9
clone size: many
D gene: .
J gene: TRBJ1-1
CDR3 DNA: TGTGCCAGCAGCGAGGCGTCAATCGAAAAAGCTTTCTTT
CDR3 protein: CASSEASIEKAFF

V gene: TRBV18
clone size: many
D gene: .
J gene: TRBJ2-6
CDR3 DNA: TGTGCCAGCTCACCATTCGGGCAGGCCTCCTCTGGGGCCAACGTCCTGACTTTC
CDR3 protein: CASSPFGQASSGANVLTF

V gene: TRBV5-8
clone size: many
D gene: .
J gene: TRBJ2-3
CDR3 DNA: TGTGCCAGCAGCTTGGTTCGTACAGATACGCAGTATTTT
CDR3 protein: CASSLVRTDTQYF

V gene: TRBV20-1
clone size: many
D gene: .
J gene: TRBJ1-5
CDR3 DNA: TGCAGTGCTGGACGGGGAAATCAGCCCCAGCATTTT
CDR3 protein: CSAGRGNQPQHF

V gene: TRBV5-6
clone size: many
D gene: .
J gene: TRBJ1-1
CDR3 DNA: TGTGCCAGCAGCTCTTGGACAGATGTCTACACTGAAGCTTTCTTT
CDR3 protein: CASSSWTDVYTEAFF

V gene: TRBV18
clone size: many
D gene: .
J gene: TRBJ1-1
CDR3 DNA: TGTGCCAGCTCACCCCAGAGGAACACTGAAGCTTTCTTT
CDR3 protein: CASSPQRNTEAFF

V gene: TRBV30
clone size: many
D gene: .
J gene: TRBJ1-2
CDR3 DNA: TGTGCCTGGAGCGCAGGGAATGATGGCTACACCTTC
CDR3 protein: CAWSAGNDGYTF

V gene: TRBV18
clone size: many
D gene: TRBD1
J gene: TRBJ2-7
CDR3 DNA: TGTGCCAGCTCAGGGGACAGCTCCTACGAGCAGTACTTC
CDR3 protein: CASSGDSSYEQYF

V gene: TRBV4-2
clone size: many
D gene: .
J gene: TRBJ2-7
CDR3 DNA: TGTGCCAGCAGCCAAGGCTCCATAGCCTACGAGCAGTACTTC
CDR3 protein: CASSQGSIAYEQYF

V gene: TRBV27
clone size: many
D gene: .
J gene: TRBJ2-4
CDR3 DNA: TGTGCCAGCAGTCAGGGAGCCAAAAACATTCAGTACTTC
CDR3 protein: CASSQGAKNIQYF

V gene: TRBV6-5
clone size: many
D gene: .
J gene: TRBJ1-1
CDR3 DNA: TGTGCCAGCAGTCCATACGGAGGAGGCACTGAAGCTTTCTTT
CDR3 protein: CASSPYGGGTEAFF

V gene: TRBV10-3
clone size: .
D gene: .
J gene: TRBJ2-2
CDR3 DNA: TGTGCCATCAGTGAGTTTAAGTCCGCGGGGGAGCTGTTTTTT
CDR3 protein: CAISEFKSAGELFF

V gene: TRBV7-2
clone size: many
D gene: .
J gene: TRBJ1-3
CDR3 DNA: TGTGCCAGCAGCCAATTCGGAGTCTCTGGAAACACCATATATTTT
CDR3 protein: CASSQFGVSGNTIYF